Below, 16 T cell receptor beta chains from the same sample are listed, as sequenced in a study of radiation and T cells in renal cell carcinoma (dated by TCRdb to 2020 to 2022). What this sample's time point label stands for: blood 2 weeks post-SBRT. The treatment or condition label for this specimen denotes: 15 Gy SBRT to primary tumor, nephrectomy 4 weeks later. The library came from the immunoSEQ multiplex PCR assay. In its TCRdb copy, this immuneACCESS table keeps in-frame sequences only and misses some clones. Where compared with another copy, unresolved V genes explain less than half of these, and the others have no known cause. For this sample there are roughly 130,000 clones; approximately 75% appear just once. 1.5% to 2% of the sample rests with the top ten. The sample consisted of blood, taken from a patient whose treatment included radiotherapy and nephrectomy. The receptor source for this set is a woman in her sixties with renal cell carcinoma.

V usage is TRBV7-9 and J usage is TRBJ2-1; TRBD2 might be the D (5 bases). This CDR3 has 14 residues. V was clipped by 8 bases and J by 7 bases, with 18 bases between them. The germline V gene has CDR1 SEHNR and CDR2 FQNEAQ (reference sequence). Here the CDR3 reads CASGHQSGKNEQFF. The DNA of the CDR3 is TGTGCCAGCGGCCATCAGTCGGGGAAGAATGAGCAGTTCTTC. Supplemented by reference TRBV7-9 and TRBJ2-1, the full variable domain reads DTGVSQNPRHKITKRGQNVTFRCDPISEHNRLYWYRQTLGQGPEFLTYFQNEAQLEKSRLLSDRFSAERPKGSFSTLEIQRTEQGDSAMYLCASGHQSGKNEQFFGPGTRLTVL.

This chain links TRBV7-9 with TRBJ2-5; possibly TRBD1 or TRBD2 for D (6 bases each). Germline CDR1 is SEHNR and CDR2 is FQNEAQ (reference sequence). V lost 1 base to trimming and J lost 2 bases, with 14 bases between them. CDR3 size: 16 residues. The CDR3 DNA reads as TGTGCCAGCAGCTTAGTCGGGGGCTTAACGCAAGAGACCCAGTACTTC. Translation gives CASSLVGGLTQETQYF. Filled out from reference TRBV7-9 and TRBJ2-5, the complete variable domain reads DTGVSQNPRHKITKRGQNVTFRCDPISEHNRLYWYRQTLGQGPEFLTYFQNEAQLEKSRLLSDRFSAERPKGSFSTLEIQRTEQGDSAMYLCASSLVGGLTQETQYFGPGTRLLVL.

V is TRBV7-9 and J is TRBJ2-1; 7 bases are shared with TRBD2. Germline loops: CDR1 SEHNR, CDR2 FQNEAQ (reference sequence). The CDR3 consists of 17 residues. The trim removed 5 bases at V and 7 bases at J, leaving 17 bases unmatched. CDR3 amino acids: CASSPRFGLADPNEQFF. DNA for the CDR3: TGTGCCAGCAGCCCCCGGTTTGGGCTAGCGGACCCTAATGAGCAGTTCTTC. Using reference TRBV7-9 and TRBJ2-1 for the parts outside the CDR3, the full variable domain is DTGVSQNPRHKITKRGQNVTFRCDPISEHNRLYWYRQTLGQGPEFLTYFQNEAQLEKSRLLSDRFSAERPKGSFSTLEIQRTEQGDSAMYLCASSPRFGLADPNEQFFGPGTRLTVL.

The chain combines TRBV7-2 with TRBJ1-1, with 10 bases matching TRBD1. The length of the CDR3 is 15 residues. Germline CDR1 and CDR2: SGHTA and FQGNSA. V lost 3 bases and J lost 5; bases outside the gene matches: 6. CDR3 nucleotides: TGTGCCAGCAGCTTGCCGGGACAGGGGAGAACTGAAGCTTTCTTT. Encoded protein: CASSLPGQGRTEAFF.

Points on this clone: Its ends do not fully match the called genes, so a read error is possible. In DNA, the CDR3 is TGTGCTAGCAGCCCCACAGGGGGCTATTCCTACGAGCAGTACTTC. This gives the protein CASSPTGGYSYEQYF. This rearrangement joins TRBV7-7 to TRBJ2-7; 9 positions agree with TRBD1. The germline CDR1 and CDR2 sequences are SSHAT and FNYEAQ (reference sequence). CDR3 length equals 15 residues.

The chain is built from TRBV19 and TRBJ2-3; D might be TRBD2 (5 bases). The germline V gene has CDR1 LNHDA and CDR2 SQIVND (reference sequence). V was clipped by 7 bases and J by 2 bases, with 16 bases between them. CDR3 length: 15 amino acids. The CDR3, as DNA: TGTGCCAGTACCCCGGACTGGGGAGACACAGATACGCAGTATTTT. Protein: CASTPDWGDTDTQYF.

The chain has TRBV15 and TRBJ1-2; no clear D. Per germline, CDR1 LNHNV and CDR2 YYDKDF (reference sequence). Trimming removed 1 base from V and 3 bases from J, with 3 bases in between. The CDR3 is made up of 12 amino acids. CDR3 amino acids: CATSRVDYGYTF. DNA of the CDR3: TGTGCCACCAGCAGAGTAGACTATGGCTACACCTTC.

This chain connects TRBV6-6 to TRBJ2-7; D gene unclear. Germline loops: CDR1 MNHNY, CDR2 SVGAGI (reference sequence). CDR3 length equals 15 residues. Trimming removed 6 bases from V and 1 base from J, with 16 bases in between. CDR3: CASSPLSGGSYEQYF. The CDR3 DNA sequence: TGTGCCAGCAGCCCCCTCTCGGGCGGATCCTACGAGCAGTACTTC.

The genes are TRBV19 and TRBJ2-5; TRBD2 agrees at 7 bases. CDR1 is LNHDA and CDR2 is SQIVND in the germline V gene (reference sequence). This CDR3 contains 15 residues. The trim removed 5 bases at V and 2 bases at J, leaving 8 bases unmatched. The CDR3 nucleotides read TGTGCCAGTAGTCGACTGGCGGGGGAGCAAGAGACCCAGTACTTC. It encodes CASSRLAGEQETQYF.

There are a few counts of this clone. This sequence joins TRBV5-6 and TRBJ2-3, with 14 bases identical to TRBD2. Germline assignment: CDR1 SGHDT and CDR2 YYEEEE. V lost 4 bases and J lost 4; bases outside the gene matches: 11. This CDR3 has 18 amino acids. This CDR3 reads CASSPPTSGGAGADTQYF. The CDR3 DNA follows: TGTGCCAGCAGCCCACCGACTAGCGGGGGGGCGGGGGCAGATACGCAGTATTTT.

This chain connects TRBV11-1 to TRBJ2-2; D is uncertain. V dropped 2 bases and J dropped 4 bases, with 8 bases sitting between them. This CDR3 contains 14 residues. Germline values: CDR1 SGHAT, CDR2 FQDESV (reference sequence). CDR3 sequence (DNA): TGTGCCAGCAGCTTAAGGACCGTCACCGGGGAGCTGTTTTTT. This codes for CASSLRTVTGELFF.

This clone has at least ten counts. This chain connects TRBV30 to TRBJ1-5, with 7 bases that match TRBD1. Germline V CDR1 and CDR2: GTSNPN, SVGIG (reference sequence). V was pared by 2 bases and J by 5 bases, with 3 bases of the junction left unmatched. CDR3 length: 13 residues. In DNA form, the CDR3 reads TGTGCCTGGAGTTCTCAGGGGGATCAGCCCCAGCATTTT. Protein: CAWSSQGDQPQHF.

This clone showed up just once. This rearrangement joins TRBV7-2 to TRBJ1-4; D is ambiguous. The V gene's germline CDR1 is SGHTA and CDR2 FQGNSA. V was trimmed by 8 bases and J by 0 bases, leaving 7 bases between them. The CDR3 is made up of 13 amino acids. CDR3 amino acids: CASGRATNEKLFF. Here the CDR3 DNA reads TGTGCCAGCGGGCGTGCAACTAATGAAAAACTGTTTTTT.

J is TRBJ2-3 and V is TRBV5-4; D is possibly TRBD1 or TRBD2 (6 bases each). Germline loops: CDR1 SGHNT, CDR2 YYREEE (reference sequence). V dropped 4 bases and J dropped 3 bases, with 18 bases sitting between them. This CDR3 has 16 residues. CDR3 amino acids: CASSPSGARGTDTQYF. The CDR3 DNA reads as TGTGCCAGCAGCCCTTCGGGGGCGCGGGGAACAGATACGCAGTATTTT.

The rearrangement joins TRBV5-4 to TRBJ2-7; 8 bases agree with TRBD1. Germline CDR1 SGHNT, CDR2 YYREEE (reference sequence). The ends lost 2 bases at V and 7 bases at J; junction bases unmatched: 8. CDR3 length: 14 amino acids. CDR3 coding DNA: TGTGCCAGCAGCTTTGACAGGGGTGTGGGAGAGCAGTACTTC. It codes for CASSFDRGVGEQYF.

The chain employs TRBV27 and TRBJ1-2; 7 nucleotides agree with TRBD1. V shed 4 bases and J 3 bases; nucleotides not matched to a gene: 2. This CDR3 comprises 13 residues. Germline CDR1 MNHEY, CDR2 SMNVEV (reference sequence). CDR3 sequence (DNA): TGTGCCAGCAGTTGGACAGGTTACTATGGCTACACCTTC. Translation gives CASSWTGYYGYTF.